This section outlines one T cell receptor (beta chain) sequence together with its context. The data belong to a study of blood T cell repertoires in COVID-19. Turning to the study itself: The United States, Italy and Spain were the sources of the acute and convalescent COVID-19 samples. In each case, the material was cDNA or gDNA derived from T cells, B-cell-depleted T cells, or PBMCs.

The germline V gene has CDR1 SQVTM and CDR2 ANQGSEA. The CDR3 spans 15 residues. The V gene lost 1 base and the J gene lost 1 base, with 14 bases spanning the gap. Original processing methods: Reference gene primer amplification gave estimated nucleated cell counts. Data came from immunoSEQ multiplex PCR; TCRdb stores just in-frame clones and leaves some out. The V and J calls and clone size are taken from that table; D and trimming were inferred from the DNA. The repertoire consists of tens of thousands of clones, with nearly 90% occurring once and the leading ten covering less than 2%. This receptor was obtained from a man aged 55 to 70 with active COVID-19. V and J are TRBV29-1 and TRBJ2-7; perhaps TRBD1 as D (5 bases). Input material: peripheral blood. CDR3 nucleotides: TGCAGCGTTGAAGTCCCCCTGACAGATTCCTACGAGCAGTACTTC. This gives the protein CSVEVPLTDSYEQYF.